These T cell receptor beta chains were read from a single sample in a study of blood T cell repertoires in COVID-19. Data came from immunoSEQ multiplex PCR; TCRdb stores just in-frame clones and leaves some out. This table has 55,000 to 65,000 clones, 75% to 85% appearing once. What was sequenced was peripheral blood. These TCRs come from a woman in her fifties or sixties with acute or convalescent COVID-19. Both conserved end residues are part of each CDR3. The D gene is left open where the match is weak. Size tells how often a clone was seen (once, few, many) or the class of an expanded clone, and some rows leave it out.

>TRBJ2-3|TRBD2|TRBV10-3|-
TGTGCCATCAGTGCACTAGCGGGGGCCCCCGTCACAGATACGCAGTATTTT
CAISALAGAPVTDTQYF
>TRBJ1-4|-|TRBV11-2|-
TGTGCCAGCAGCCTAACAGGCACCACTAATGAAAAACTGTTTTTT
CASSLTGTTNEKLFF
>TRBJ1-5|TRBD1|TRBV19|-
TGTGCCAGTAGTCTTACAGGGGATAGCAATCAGCCCCAGCATTTT
CASSLTGDSNQPQHF
>TRBJ1-2|-|TRBV5-6|once
TGTGCCAGCAGCGTGAAGGGGGTGGGCTATGGCTACACCTTC
CASSVKGVGYGYTF
>TRBJ1-1|TRBD1|TRBV7-2|-
TGTGCCAGCAGCCAGACGGGACAGGGAGCAGGAGCTTTCTTT
CASSQTGQGAGAFF
>TRBJ1-2|-|TRBV18|-
TGTGCCAGCTCACCCCCCGACAGGCGCTACACCTTC
CASSPPDRRYTF
>TRBJ2-1|TRBD2|TRBV3-1/TRBV3-2|-
TGTGCCAGCAGCCAAGGGGGACTAGAAGTCGATGAGCAGTTCTTC
CASSQGGLEVDEQFF
>TRBJ2-3|-|TRBV5-1|-
TGCGCCAGCAGCTTGCAGGGGGGACGCACAGATACGCAGTATTTT
CASSLQGGRTDTQYF
>TRBJ1-5|-|TRBV5-6|-
TGTGCCAGCAGCTCCTTGACAGGCCAACCCCAGCATTTT
CASSSLTGQPQHF
>TRBJ2-2|TRBD2|TRBV6-4|-
TGTGCCAGCAGACGACTAGCGGGCTCGACTTTGAACACCGGGGAGCTGTTTTTT
CASRRLAGSTLNTGELFF
>TRBJ2-3|-|TRBV7-8|-
TGTGCCAGCAGCTTAGGGGGGGTTGACATACGCACAGATACGCAGTATTTT
CASSLGGVDIRTDTQYF
>TRBJ2-1|TRBD2|TRBV7-9|-
TGTGCCAGCAGCTCTAGCGGGGGGGTATACAATGAGCAGTTCTTC
CASSSSGGVYNEQFF
>TRBJ1-3|TRBD1|TRBV4-1|-
TGCGCCAGCAGCCAAGAAGGGTACAGGGGGCTAGGAAACACCATATATTTT
CASSQEGYRGLGNTIYF
>TRBJ2-1|TRBD2|TRBV9|-
TGTGCCAGCAGCCCCAAGACTAGCGGCTCCTACAATGAGCAGTTCTTC
CASSPKTSGSYNEQFF
>TRBJ1-6|-|TRBV27|many
TGTGCCAGCAGTTTCCGGGACGCCGGGGGTCATTCACCCCTCCACTTT
CASSFRDAGGHSPLHF
>TRBJ1-2|TRBD1|TRBV4-1|once
TGCGCCAGCAGCCAGACAGGGGGAACTGGCTACACCTTC
CASSQTGGTGYTF
>TRBJ1-2|-|TRBV6-6|-
TGTGCCAGTACAAAAGGGGCAGGGTATGGCTACACCTTC
CASTKGAGYGYTF
>TRBJ2-1|-|TRBV6-1|-
TGTGCCAGCAGTGAAGTTCGGGAGCAGTTCTTC
CASSEVREQFF
>TRBJ2-3|TRBD1|TRBV19|-
TGTGCCAGTAGTGTCGGACAGGGGGCAAAGTCAGATACGCAGTATTTT
CASSVGQGAKSDTQYF
>TRBJ1-2|-|TRBV12-5|-
TGTGCTAGTGGTTTGGGGGGGGAGAACTATGGCTACACCTTC
CASGLGGENYGYTF
>TRBJ1-1|TRBD1|TRBV19|-
TGTGCCACCCAAGACAGGGTCGGTGGAGCTTTCTTT
CATQDRVGGAFF
>TRBJ1-1|-|TRBV25-1|-
TGTGCCTCGAGGGACACTTTGAACACTGAAGCTTTCTTT
CASRDTLNTEAFF
>TRBJ1-1|-|TRBV10-3|-
TGTGCCATCAACACCGGGAGGGGCCAGGGAGAAGCTTTCTTT
CAINTGRGQGEAFF
>TRBJ1-2|-|TRBV12-1|-
TGTGCCAGCAGCCGCCGGACAGGACTTAACTATGGCTACACCTTC
CASSRRTGLNYGYTF
>TRBJ2-3|-|TRBV18|-
TGTGCCAGCTCACCACCTGCCAGGCCAGATACGCAGTATTTT
CASSPPARPDTQYF
>TRBJ2-1|TRBD1|TRBV29-1|-
TGCAGCGTACAGGGGGCCGGGGGCAATGAGCAGTTCTTC
CSVQGAGGNEQFF
>TRBJ2-2|TRBD1|TRBV7-6|-
TGTGCCAGCAGCTTAGGACAGGGCGGCACCGGGGAGCTGTTTTTT
CASSLGQGGTGELFF
>TRBJ1-2|-|TRBV29-1|-
TGCAGCGAGGTGCCACGGGGACTTAAAGGCTACACCTTC
CSEVPRGLKGYTF
>TRBJ2-1|-|TRBV27|once
TGTGCCAGCACTAGGGGGAGGGGTTTTCGTGACAATGAGCAGTTCTTC
CASTRGRGFRDNEQFF
>TRBJ1-1|-|TRBV6-5|-
TGTGCCAGCACGGTCATGAACACTGAAGCTTTCTTT
CASTVMNTEAFF
>TRBJ2-7|-|TRBV19|-
TGTGCCAGTAGTATCGGCCAGGCCTACGAGCAGTACTTC
CASSIGQAYEQYF
>TRBJ1-1|TRBD1|TRBV18|-
TGTGCCAGCTCACCCGGACAGGGGGCTGACACTGAAGCTTTCTTT
CASSPGQGADTEAFF
>TRBJ2-3|TRBD2|TRBV9|many
TGTGCCAGCAGCCACCCCTCGGCTAGCGGGGGCACAGATACGCAGTATTTT
CASSHPSASGGTDTQYF
>TRBJ2-2|TRBD2|TRBV19|-
TGTGCCAGTAGTGGCGGGACTAGCGGAGGGCCTACCACCGGGGAGCTGTTTTTT
CASSGGTSGGPTTGELFF
>TRBJ2-3|TRBD1|TRBV5-5|-
TGTGCCAGCAGCTTAGGACAGGGGCCAATGGGAACAGATACGCAGTATTTT
CASSLGQGPMGTDTQYF
>TRBJ2-5|TRBD2|TRBV9|-
TGTGCCAGCAGCGTGCGGGGGGTTCATGAGACCCAGTACTTC
CASSVRGVHETQYF
>TRBJ1-2|TRBD1|TRBV7-6|-
TGTGCCAGCAGTCCACAGGGGGATTCTAACTATGGCTACACCTTC
CASSPQGDSNYGYTF
>TRBJ2-7|-|TRBV19|few
TGTGCCAGTAGGGAGGGGTACGAGCAGTACTTC
CASREGYEQYF
>TRBJ1-2|-|TRBV25-1|-
TGTGCCAGCAGTGAGTCTCACAGGAGCTATGGCTACACCTTC
CASSESHRSYGYTF
>TRBJ1-2|-|TRBV6-5|-
TGTGCCAGCAGTTCCTTCCAGGGTAACTATGGCTACACCTTC
CASSSFQGNYGYTF
>TRBJ2-1|TRBD2|TRBV14|-
TGTGCCAGCAGCCAAGTCGTACTAGCGGGGGAGCAGTTCTTC
CASSQVVLAGEQFF
>TRBJ2-3|TRBD2|TRBV5-1|-
TGCGCCAGCAGCGCCGAACTAGCGGTGGGGTCAGATACGCAGTATTTT
CASSAELAVGSDTQYF
>TRBJ2-7|-|TRBV7-2|few
TGTGCCAGCAGCTTTGACCGACACCCCTCCTACGAGCAGTACTTC
CASSFDRHPSYEQYF